These 15 T cell receptor beta chains were sequenced from one sample in a study of blood T cell repertoires in COVID-19. Sequenced by immunoSEQ multiplex PCR; TCRdb stores in-frame clones only, minus some. The sample includes fewer than 40,000 clones, 80% of them seen just once. The sample was peripheral blood. These receptor sequences come from a man older than 75 with acute or convalescent COVID-19.

The rearrangement joins TRBV5-1 to TRBJ2-1; 8 positions match TRBD2. CDR1 is SGHRS and CDR2 is YFSETQ in the germline V gene. The CDR3 sequence is 15 residues long. With 4 bases clipped from V and 6 bases from J, the junction kept 9 bases outside the gene matches. The CDR3 coding sequence is TGCGCCAGCAGCCCACCCTCCGGGACTAGCAATGAGCAGTTCTTC. Its protein product is CASSPPSGTSNEQFF.

V usage is TRBV11-2 and J usage is TRBJ2-3; the D gene is possibly TRBD2 (6 bases). In germline, CDR1 is SGHAT, CDR2 FQNNGV. Trimming cost V 4 bases and J 3 bases, with 17 bases left between them. This CDR3 is 16 amino acids long. The CDR3 sequence: CASSWASTGRTDTQYF. The CDR3 DNA sequence: TGTGCCAGCAGCTGGGCCTCAACGGGGAGGACAGATACGCAGTATTTT.

The rearrangement links TRBV5-1 to TRBJ1-1; possible D gene TRBD1, 5 bases. This CDR3 comprises 15 residues. Trimming removed 0 bases from V and 5 bases from J, with 14 bases in between. From germline, CDR1 is SGHRS and CDR2 YFSETQ. CDR3 residues: CASSLDRAGRTEAFF. CDR3 DNA: TGCGCCAGCAGCTTGGATCGTGCAGGGCGGACTGAAGCTTTCTTT.

The V gene is TRBV18, the J gene TRBJ2-7, with 11 positions matching TRBD2. J lost 4 bases, V lost 3 bases, and 2 bases had no gene match. There are 14 residues in the CDR3. CDR1 and CDR2 (germline): KGHSH, LQKENI. The CDR3 DNA reads TGTGCCAGCTCACCGGGACTAGCGGCTTACGAGCAGTACTTC. Translating it yields CASSPGLAAYEQYF.

Concerning this clone: The junction departs from the called germline gene at one end, perhaps through a read error. The J gene is TRBJ1-5, the V gene TRBV7-6, with a possible D match to TRBD1 (5 bases). This CDR3 contains 15 residues. Germline V gives CDR1 SGHVS, CDR2 FNYEAQ. The CDR3 loop reads CARSLEGPGFQPQHF. CDR3 bases: TGTGCCCGCAGCTTGGAGGGACCGGGGTTCCAGCCCCAGCATTTT.

The chain employs TRBV28 and TRBJ2-7; 8 bases map to TRBD2. The CDR3 runs 16 residues. Germline V gene lookup returns CDR1 MDHEN and CDR2 SYDVKM. V was pared by 4 bases and J by 2 bases, with 10 bases of the junction left unmatched. CDR3 amino acids: CASSSNSGVLTYEQYF. The CDR3 nucleotides read TGTGCCAGCAGTTCAAATAGCGGGGTCCTTACCTACGAGCAGTACTTC.

The rearrangement joins TRBV4-3 to TRBJ2-7; D may be TRBD2 (6 bases). Germline CDR1 LGHNA, CDR2 YSLEER. Trimming pared 4 bases from V and 3 bases from J, leaving 13 bases between. The CDR3 has 14 residues. This chain's CDR3 is CASSPAGPDYEQYF. CDR3 nucleotides: TGCGCCAGCAGCCCGGCGGGACCGGACTACGAGCAGTACTTC.

The chain uses TRBV9 and TRBJ2-3; D gene ambiguous. The germline V and J ends were trimmed by 0 bases and 0 bases, with 8 bases remaining between them. CDR1 and CDR2 from the germline V gene are SGDLS and YYNGEE. This CDR3 spans 15 amino acids. The CDR3: CASSVAIASTDTQYF. The CDR3 DNA follows: TGTGCCAGCAGCGTAGCGATAGCTAGCACAGATACGCAGTATTTT.

The sample holds a few counts of this clone. The chain recombines TRBV3-1 (or the pseudogene TRBV3-2) with TRBJ2-7; maybe TRBD1 (7 bases). The germline V gene has CDR1 LGHDT and CDR2 YNNKEL (reference sequence). The CDR3 has 15 amino acids. V lost 2 bases, J lost 5 bases, and 16 bases lay in between. CDR3 sequence (DNA): TGTGCCAGCAGCCAATTGAGGCAGGGGGGCCACGAGCAGTACTTC. Its translation is CASSQLRQGGHEQYF.

The count of this clone is one. The chain combines TRBV24-1 with TRBJ1-4; possibly TRBD1 for D (6 bases). V was cut by 5 bases and J by 1 base, with 7 bases left in between. This CDR3 contains 14 residues. The germline V gene encodes CDR1 KGHDR and CDR2 SFDVKD. The CDR3 nucleotides are TGTGCCACCAGTGGAGGGGGAACTAATGAAAAACTGTTTTTT. Translated, it gives CATSGGGTNEKLFF.

This chain uses TRBV5-6 with TRBJ1-2; perhaps TRBD1 as D (5 bases). CDR1 is SGHDT and CDR2 is YYEEEE in the germline V gene. The CDR3 extends over 14 amino acids. V dropped 6 bases and J dropped 4 bases, with 16 bases sitting between them. Here the CDR3 DNA reads TGTGCCAGCACTCGCAGTTGGGGCCTCTATGGCTACACCTTC. This gives the protein CASTRSWGLYGYTF. The entire variable domain, with the rest obtained from reference TRBV5-6 and TRBJ1-2, is as follows: DAGVTQSPTHLIKTRGQQVTLRCSPKSGHDTVSWYQQALGQGPQFIFQYYEEEERQRGNFPDRFSGHQFPNYSSELNVNALLLGDSALYLCASTRSWGLYGYTFGSGTRLTVV.

This clone was counted once. The genes are TRBV28 and TRBJ2-7; 11 nucleotides line up with TRBD1. The V gene's germline CDR1 is MDHEN and CDR2 SYDVKM. This CDR3 spans 14 amino acids. The junction had 8 bases not matched to a gene; V was cut back by 7 bases and J by 6 bases. In DNA, the CDR3 is TGTGCCAGCAACGACGGACAGGGGGCCCCCGAGCAGTACTTC. This translates into CASNDGQGAPEQYF.

The sample holds a few counts of this clone. V usage is TRBV28 and J usage is TRBJ1-6; 7 positions agree with TRBD1. The CDR3 consists of 15 residues. V was pared by 2 bases and J by 9 bases, with 7 bases of the junction left unmatched. Germline V gene sequence: CDR1 MDHEN, CDR2 SYDVKM. CDR3 sequence: CASSLPTGASSPLHF. The CDR3 coding sequence is TGTGCCAGCAGTTTACCCACAGGGGCGAGTTCACCCCTCCACTTT.

The chain combines TRBV3-1 (or the pseudogene TRBV3-2) with TRBJ1-2, with D possibly being TRBD1 (5 bases). The CDR3 sequence is 13 residues long. With 4 bases removed from V and 4 bases from J, the gap between germline ends came to 10 bases. The germline CDR1 and CDR2 sequences are LGHDT and YNNKEL (reference sequence). CDR3 in DNA: TGTGCCAGCAGCCGGGGGGAGGGCTATGGCTACACCTTC. It specifies CASSRGEGYGYTF.

This chain joins TRBV7-9 and TRBJ1-6; D perhaps matches TRBD1 (6 bases). Germline CDR1 and CDR2: SEHNR and FQNEAQ (reference sequence). V dropped 3 bases and J dropped 6 bases, with 12 bases sitting between them. This CDR3 is 15 amino acids long. The CDR3 protein is CASSLGGGGNSPLHF. The CDR3 bases are TGTGCCAGCAGCTTGGGGGGAGGGGGTAATTCACCCCTCCACTTT.